This TCR beta chain came from a study of graft-versus-host responses after intestinal transplantation. Overall study: Transplant types were multivisceral, liver-intestinal, or isolated intestinal. Induction with anti-thymocyte globulin, then tacrolimus and steroids for approximately three years, was given to all recipients.

Regarding the study as a whole: Peak GvH clone levels in circulation were associated with early post-transplant HvG declines. Clonal ratios of graft-versus-host to host-versus-graft in allografts were high for patients exhibiting graft-donor T cell macrochimerism.

The CDR3 extends over 15 amino acids. Looked up from germline, CDR1 is MNHEY and CDR2 is SMNVEV (reference sequence). With V trimmed by 3 bases and J by 2 bases, 6 bases remained unmatched. For this clone: Its antigen is undetermined.

TCRdb's copy holds only in-frame clones and misses some; the assay was immunoSEQ multiplex PCR. This repertoire shows 100,000 to 120,000 clones, just under 95% found once; its top ten account for roughly 0.5%. The chain couples TRBV27 to TRBJ2-5; 7 positions match TRBD1. This receptor was obtained from a human donor who received an intestinal transplant. This material consisted of unstimulated CD8+ T cells sorted from spleen or lymph node cells, taken before intestinal transplant. The CDR3: CASSFGTAIQETQYF. The CDR3 coding sequence is TGTGCCAGCAGTTTTGGGACAGCGATACAAGAGACCCAGTACTTC.